These T cell receptor beta chains were read from a single sample in a study of T cell repertoires in cytomegalovirus infection. TCRdb passed the reads through MiXCR, listing each CDR3 protein once. The sample lists under 800,000 distinct CDR3 sequences, approximately 24% occurring once. Sequenced sample: CD8+ T cells from PBMCs. These receptors all come from a human donor in good health (CMV status not recorded). Some clones in this sample may be carry-over from other donors' samples. The CDR3 runs from the conserved cysteine through the conserved F or W. A D gene is named only where the DNA matches it firmly. Expanded clones get a size class; other rows say once, few or many, or leave the size out.

DNA: TGTGCCAGCAGCTTAACCAGGGCTGGAAACACCATATATTTT; CDR3: CASSLTRAGNTIYF; J: TRBJ1-3; size: many; V: TRBV7-8; D: .
DNA: TGTGCCGCGGGGGCCCCGTACACCTTC; CDR3: CAAGAPYTF; J: TRBJ1-2; size: .; V: TRBV10-3; D: .
DNA: TGCAGTGCTAGAGACCTAAACAGGGGTGGCACTAATGAAAAACTGTTTTTT; CDR3: CSARDLNRGGTNEKLFF; J: TRBJ1-4; size: once; V: TRBV20-1; D: TRBD1
DNA: TGTGCCAGCGGCTCCGGGACTAGCTCCTACGAGCAGTACTTC; CDR3: CASGSGTSSYEQYF; J: TRBJ2-7; size: .; V: TRBV6-6; D: TRBD2
DNA: TGTGCCAGTGGGGGGACTTTCAATGAGCAGTTCTTC; CDR3: CASGGTFNEQFF; J: TRBJ2-1; size: .; V: TRBV6-2/TRBV6-3; D: .
DNA: TGTGCCAGCAGTCCAGAGGGGTACGTGGAGCAGTACTTC; CDR3: CASSPEGYVEQYF; J: TRBJ2-7; size: .; V: TRBV27; D: .
DNA: TGTGCCAGCAGCCAAGAGGCTCGGGGATCTGGAAACACCATATATTTT; CDR3: CASSQEARGSGNTIYF; J: TRBJ1-3; size: .; V: TRBV14; D: .
DNA: TGTGCCACCAGCAGTGGGGCTAGCGGGGTCTCAGATACGCAGTATTTT; CDR3: CATSSGASGVSDTQYF; J: TRBJ2-3; size: few; V: TRBV15; D: TRBD2
DNA: TGTGCCAGCAGCTATCTCGGGACAGACCCGATGGGGGAACTGTTTTTT; CDR3: CASSYLGTDPMGELFF; J: TRBJ1-4; size: many; V: TRBV7-8; D: TRBD1
DNA: TGTGCCAGCAGCGAACGAAGGAGAACAGGAGATACGCAGTATTTT; CDR3: CASSERRRTGDTQYF; J: TRBJ2-3; size: many; V: TRBV7-9; D: .
DNA: TGTGCCAGCAGTTACAGACAGCTTACGAACACCGGGGAGCTGTTTTTT; CDR3: CASSYRQLTNTGELFF; J: TRBJ2-2; size: many; V: TRBV6-5; D: .
DNA: TGTGCCAGTAGTATAGGGGGGGGGGATCAAGAGACCCAGTACTTC; CDR3: CASSIGGGDQETQYF; J: TRBJ2-5; size: many; V: TRBV19; D: TRBD2
DNA: TGTGCCAGCAGCTTCCGAGCCACAGGGGATGGCACTGAAGCTTTCTTT; CDR3: CASSFRATGDGTEAFF; J: TRBJ1-1; size: many; V: TRBV7-8; D: TRBD1
DNA: TGTGCCAGCAGCCTCGGGACTAGTTCCTACGAGCAGTACTTC; CDR3: CASSLGTSSYEQYF; J: TRBJ2-7; size: many; V: TRBV7-2; D: TRBD2
DNA: TGTGCCAGCAGTTACTCGGGAGTCCGAGGGACTCAGGGGAACACTGAAGCTTTCTTT; CDR3: CASSYSGVRGTQGNTEAFF; J: TRBJ1-1; size: few; V: TRBV6-2/TRBV6-3; D: .
DNA: TGTGCCAGCCTAGGACAGGGGATATCAAATGGCTACACCTTC; CDR3: CASLGQGISNGYTF; J: TRBJ1-2; size: once; V: TRBV25-1; D: TRBD1
DNA: TGCAGCGTTGTTCCCAGTTTGAACACTGAAGCTTTCTTT; CDR3: CSVVPSLNTEAFF; J: TRBJ1-1; size: .; V: TRBV29-1; D: .
DNA: TGTGCCAGCAGCTTTACCTTCAGGGTCGAAACTGAAGCTTTCTTT; CDR3: CASSFTFRVETEAFF; J: TRBJ1-1; size: many; V: TRBV7-8; D: .
DNA: TGCAGTGCTAGAGATGGAGCAGACTCTGGGGCCAACGTCCTGACTTTC; CDR3: CSARDGADSGANVLTF; J: TRBJ2-6; size: .; V: TRBV20-1; D: .
DNA: TGTGCCAGCAGTCTCCTCAATAATGAGCAGTTCTTC; CDR3: CASSLLNNEQFF; J: TRBJ2-1; size: many; V: TRBV28; D: .
DNA: TGTGCCAGCAGTGACCGGGACAGCTACAATGAGCAGTTCTTC; CDR3: CASSDRDSYNEQFF; J: TRBJ2-1; size: .; V: TRBV28; D: TRBD1
DNA: TGTGCCAGCAGCCCCGGTGATGAAAAACTGTTTTTT; CDR3: CASSPGDEKLFF; J: TRBJ1-4; size: many; V: TRBV7-9; D: .
DNA: TGTGCCAGCAGCTTTCCTATTCAGAGGGAGACCCAGTACTTC; CDR3: CASSFPIQRETQYF; J: TRBJ2-5; size: many; V: TRBV7-6; D: .
DNA: TGTGCCAGCAGCCCTAGAAGGGGTCCAGGGGATACGCAGTATTTT; CDR3: CASSPRRGPGDTQYF; J: TRBJ2-3; size: few; V: TRBV7-9; D: .
DNA: TGCAGCGTTGAAGGGGCGCACGGGGCCAACGTCCTGACTTTC; CDR3: CSVEGAHGANVLTF; J: TRBJ2-6; size: .; V: TRBV29-1; D: .
DNA: TGTGCCACCAGCTCCGGAGGTAGCCCCGGGGAGCTGTTTTTT; CDR3: CATSSGGSPGELFF; J: TRBJ2-2; size: few; V: TRBV7-9; D: .
DNA: TGTGCCATCAGAGACCCCGGGGTTACTAAGACCGGGGAGCTGTTTTTT; CDR3: CAIRDPGVTKTGELFF; J: TRBJ2-2; size: many; V: TRBV10-3; D: .
DNA: TGTGCCAGCACCCGAGAGGGCACTGAAGCTTTCTTT; CDR3: CASTREGTEAFF; J: TRBJ1-1; size: many; V: TRBV6-1; D: .
DNA: TGTGCCAGCAGCTCCCCCCCGTATTCCGAGCAGTTCTTC; CDR3: CASSSPPYSEQFF; J: TRBJ2-1; size: .; V: TRBV7-9; D: .
DNA: TGTGCCAGCAGCCACCTGGACAGTAATTCACCCCTCCACTTT; CDR3: CASSHLDSNSPLHF; J: TRBJ1-6; size: .; V: TRBV14; D: .
DNA: TGTGCCAGCAGCCCCCCCGGGACAGGCTACACAGATACGCAGTATTTT; CDR3: CASSPPGTGYTDTQYF; J: TRBJ2-3; size: .; V: TRBV28; D: TRBD1
DNA: TGTGCCAGCAGCTCTACAGGGGCCCCTAGCACAGATACGCAGTATTTT; CDR3: CASSSTGAPSTDTQYF; J: TRBJ2-3; size: few; V: TRBV7-9; D: TRBD1
DNA: TGTGCCAGCACCATAATTCTCTTGGGGGGTAAGGACTATGGCTACACCTTC; CDR3: CASTIILLGGKDYGYTF; J: TRBJ1-2; size: many; V: TRBV7-9; D: .
DNA: TGTGCCAGCAGTTTTCCGGACGGAAGTTTACCAGAGACCCAGTACTTC; CDR3: CASSFPDGSLPETQYF; J: TRBJ2-5; size: .; V: TRBV25-1; D: .
DNA: TGTGCCAGCAGCTTTCGGAGGACAGAGACCCAGTACTTC; CDR3: CASSFRRTETQYF; J: TRBJ2-5; size: few; V: TRBV7-6; D: .
DNA: TGTGCCAGCAGTTTAAGCGGGCAGGGACTAGGGGACACTGAAGCTTTCTTT; CDR3: CASSLSGQGLGDTEAFF; J: TRBJ1-1; size: many; V: TRBV27; D: .
DNA: TGTGCCAGCAGCGTAGAAGGGTCCTGGGACAGGGTGAACACCGGGGAGCTGTTTTTT; CDR3: CASSVEGSWDRVNTGELFF; J: TRBJ2-2; size: few; V: TRBV9; D: TRBD1
DNA: TGCAGTGCTAGACAGACCGGGGCGAAGCAGTACTTC; CDR3: CSARQTGAKQYF; J: TRBJ2-7; size: few; V: TRBV20-1; D: .
DNA: TGTGCCAGCAGCGTAGGCGATCACACCGGGGAGCTGTTTTTT; CDR3: CASSVGDHTGELFF; J: TRBJ2-2; size: .; V: TRBV9; D: .
DNA: TGTGCCAGCACCGAACGACTAGGCCTACAAGAGACCCAGTACTTC; CDR3: CASTERLGLQETQYF; J: TRBJ2-5; size: few; V: TRBV7-6; D: .
DNA: TGTGCCAGCAGCTCCGGGACATTTGGCTACACCTTC; CDR3: CASSSGTFGYTF; J: TRBJ1-2; size: .; V: TRBV12-3/TRBV12-4; D: .
DNA: TGTGCCAGCAGTGTCAACAGGAACTACGAGCAGTACTTC; CDR3: CASSVNRNYEQYF; J: TRBJ2-7; size: .; V: TRBV27; D: .
DNA: TGTGCCAGCGGCGGAAGGGATTTCTCCTACGAGCAGTACTTC; CDR3: CASGGRDFSYEQYF; J: TRBJ2-7; size: .; V: TRBV7-9; D: .
DNA: TGTGCCAGCAGTGTGGCCCGAGGGGGCAATGGCTACACCTTC; CDR3: CASSVARGGNGYTF; J: TRBJ1-2; size: .; V: TRBV6-4; D: TRBD1
DNA: TGTGCCAGCAGTAGGCATGAGCAGTTCTTC; CDR3: CASSRHEQFF; J: TRBJ2-1; size: few; V: TRBV2; D: .
DNA: TGCAGCGTTGAACGTAACGTCGACTATGGCTACACCTTC; CDR3: CSVERNVDYGYTF; J: TRBJ1-2; size: few; V: TRBV29-1; D: .
DNA: TGCAGTGCTCCAGGGGAGTCTGGGGCCAACGTCCTGACTTTC; CDR3: CSAPGESGANVLTF; J: TRBJ2-6; size: .; V: TRBV20-1; D: .
DNA: TGTGCCAGCAGCGGGCGGAGAGGGGTCGAGACCCAGTACTTC; CDR3: CASSGRRGVETQYF; J: TRBJ2-5; size: .; V: TRBV7-6; D: .